The clone carrying this T cell receptor beta chain turned up a few times. A junction end diverges from the germline sequence, so it may reflect a read error. Starting material for RNA and DNA co-extraction consisted of roughly 19-34 mg of unsorted bulk tissue. Making TCR beta cDNA involved around 520 ng total RNA and a constant-region primer. ARM-PCR was slightly modified, and three nested multiplex PCR rounds with it gave rise to the TCR beta libraries. TCRdb used MiXCR to reprocess the multiplex PCR reads, holding one entry per CDR3 protein. The sample carries approximately 40,000 distinct CDR3 sequences, about three quarters recorded once. The data were obtained in a study of tumor-infiltrating lymphocytes in primary liver carcinoma. Study information: Lesions, classed as T1-T3 N0M0, spanned about 4 to 10 cm across.

Material for sequencing was liver tumor tissue from sampling region 2. The subset here: tumor region T2, inferior pole. The sequence derives from a man aged 40-49 years with primary liver carcinoma and hepatitis B virus infection.

Here the CDR3 reads CASSLRLAGGDMQYF. In nucleotides, the CDR3 is TGTGCCAGCAGCTTACGGCTAGCGGGAGGTGATATGCAGTATTTT. The V call is TRBV7-8, the J call TRBJ2-3; 11 bases are shared with TRBD2. From germline, CDR1 is SGHVS and CDR2 FQNEAQ. The CDR3 is 15 residues long.